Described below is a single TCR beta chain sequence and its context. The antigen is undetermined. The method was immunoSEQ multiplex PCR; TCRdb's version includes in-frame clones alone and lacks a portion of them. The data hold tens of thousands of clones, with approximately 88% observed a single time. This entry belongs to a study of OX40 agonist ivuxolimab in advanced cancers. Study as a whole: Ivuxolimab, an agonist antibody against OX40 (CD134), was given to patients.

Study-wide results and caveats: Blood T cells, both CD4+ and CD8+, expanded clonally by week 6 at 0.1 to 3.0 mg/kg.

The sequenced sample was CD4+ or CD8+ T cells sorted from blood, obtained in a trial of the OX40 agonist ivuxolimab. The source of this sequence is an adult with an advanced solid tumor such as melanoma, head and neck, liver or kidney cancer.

The CDR3 coding sequence is TGTGCCAGCAGGTCCGGGACAGGGAACACCGGGGAGCTGTTTTTT. Residues: CASRSGTGNTGELFF. V is TRBV6-5 and J is TRBJ2-2; TRBD1 aligns across 8 bases. V lost 6 bases and J lost 1; bases outside the gene matches: 4. CDR1 is MNHEY, CDR2 SVGAGI, per germline. The CDR3 runs to 15 residues.